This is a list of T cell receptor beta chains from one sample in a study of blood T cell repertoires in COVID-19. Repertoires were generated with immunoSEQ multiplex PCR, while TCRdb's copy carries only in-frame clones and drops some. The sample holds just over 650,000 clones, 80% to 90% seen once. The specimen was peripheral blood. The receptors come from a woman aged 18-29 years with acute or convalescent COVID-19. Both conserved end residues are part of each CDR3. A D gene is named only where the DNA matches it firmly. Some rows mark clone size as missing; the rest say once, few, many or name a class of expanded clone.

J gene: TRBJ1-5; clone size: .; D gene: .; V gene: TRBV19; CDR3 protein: CASSIDFTGFGNQPQHF; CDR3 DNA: TGTGCCAGTAGTATAGATTTTACAGGGTTTGGGAATCAGCCCCAGCATTTT
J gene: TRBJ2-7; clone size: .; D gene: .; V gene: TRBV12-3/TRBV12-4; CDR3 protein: CASSYLNEQYF; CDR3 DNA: TGTGCCAGCAGCTACCTTAACGAGCAGTACTTC
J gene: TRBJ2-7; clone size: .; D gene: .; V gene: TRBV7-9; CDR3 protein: CASSLLAGNYEQYF; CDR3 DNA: TGTGCCAGCAGCTTATTGGCCGGGAACTACGAGCAGTACTTC
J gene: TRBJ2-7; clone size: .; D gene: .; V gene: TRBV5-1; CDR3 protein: CASSLFRQAEEQYF; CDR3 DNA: TGCGCCAGCAGCTTGTTTCGACAGGCGGAAGAGCAGTACTTC
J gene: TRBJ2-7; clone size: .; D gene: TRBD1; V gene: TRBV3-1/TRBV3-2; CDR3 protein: CASSSGTGYYEQYF; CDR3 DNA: TGTGCCAGCAGCTCCGGGACAGGGTACTACGAGCAGTACTTC
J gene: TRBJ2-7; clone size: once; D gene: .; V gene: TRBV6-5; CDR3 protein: CASSYIASPSSYEQYF; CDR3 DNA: TGTGCCAGCAGTTACATTGCCAGCCCTAGCTCCTACGAGCAGTACTTC
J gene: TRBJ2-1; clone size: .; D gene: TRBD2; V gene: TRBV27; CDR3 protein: CASSPLALKTSGGANEQFF; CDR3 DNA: TGTGCCAGCAGTCCACTAGCCCTAAAGACTAGCGGGGGGGCCAATGAGCAGTTCTTC
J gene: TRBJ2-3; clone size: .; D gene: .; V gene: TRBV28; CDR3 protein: CASSPPRQGPDTQYF; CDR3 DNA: TGTGCCAGCAGTCCCCCACGTCAGGGGCCCGATACGCAGTATTTT
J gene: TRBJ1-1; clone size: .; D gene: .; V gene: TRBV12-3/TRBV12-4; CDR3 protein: CASSLWAGTEAFF; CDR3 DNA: TGTGCCAGCAGTTTATGGGCCGGCACTGAAGCTTTCTTT
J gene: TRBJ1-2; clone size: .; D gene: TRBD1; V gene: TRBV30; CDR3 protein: CAWSPDRGDYGYTF; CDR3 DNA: TGTGCCTGGAGTCCCGACAGGGGGGACTATGGCTACACCTTC
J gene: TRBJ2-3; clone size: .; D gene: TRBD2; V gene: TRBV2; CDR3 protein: CASTATSGGVNTQYF; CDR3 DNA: TGTGCCAGCACCGCGACTAGCGGGGGTGTCAATACGCAGTATTTT
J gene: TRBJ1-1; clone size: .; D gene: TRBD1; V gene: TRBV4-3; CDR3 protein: CASSQGGTGLRNTEAFF; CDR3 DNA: TGCGCCAGCAGCCAAGGGGGGACAGGGCTAAGGAACACTGAAGCTTTCTTT
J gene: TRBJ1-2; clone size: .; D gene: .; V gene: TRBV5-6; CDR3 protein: CASSTDRFYGYTF; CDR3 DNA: TGTGCCAGCAGCACCGACAGATTCTATGGCTACACCTTC
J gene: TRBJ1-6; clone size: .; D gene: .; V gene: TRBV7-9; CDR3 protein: CASSLDSGNSPLHF; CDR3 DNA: TGTGCCAGCAGCTTAGATTCGGGGAATTCACCCCTCCACTTT
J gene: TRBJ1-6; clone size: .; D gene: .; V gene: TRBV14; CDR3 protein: CASSPREGTNSPLHF; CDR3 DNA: TGTGCCAGCAGCCCACGGGAGGGTACGAATTCACCCCTCCACTTT
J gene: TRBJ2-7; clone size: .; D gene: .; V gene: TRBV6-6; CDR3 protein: CASSSRQGRAYEQYF; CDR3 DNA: TGTGCCAGCAGTTCCCGACAGGGGAGGGCCTACGAGCAGTACTTC
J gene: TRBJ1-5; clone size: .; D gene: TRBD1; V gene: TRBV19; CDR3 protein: CASSIQGASNQPQHF; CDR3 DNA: TGTGCCAGTAGTATACAGGGGGCGAGCAATCAGCCCCAGCATTTT
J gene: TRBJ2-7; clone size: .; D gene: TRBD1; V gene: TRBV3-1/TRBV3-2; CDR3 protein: CASSQIPGTGGNYEQYF; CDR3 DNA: TGTGCCAGCAGCCAGATACCCGGGACAGGGGGTAATTACGAGCAGTACTTC
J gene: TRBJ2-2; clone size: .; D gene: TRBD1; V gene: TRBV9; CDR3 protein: CASSVVRGPNTGELFF; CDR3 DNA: TGTGCCAGTAGCGTAGTTAGGGGGCCGAACACCGGGGAGCTGTTTTTT
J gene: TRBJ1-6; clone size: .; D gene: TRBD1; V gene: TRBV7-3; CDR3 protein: CASSSTGASNSPLHF; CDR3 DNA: TGTGCCAGCAGCTCAACAGGGGCCTCTAATTCACCCCTCCACTTT
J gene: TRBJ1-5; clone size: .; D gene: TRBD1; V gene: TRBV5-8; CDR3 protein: CASSPGDRGYSNQPQHF; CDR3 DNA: TGTGCCAGCAGCCCCGGGGACAGGGGCTATAGCAATCAGCCCCAGCATTTT
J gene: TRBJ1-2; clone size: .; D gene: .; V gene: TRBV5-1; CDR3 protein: CASSLTATNYGYTF; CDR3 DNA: TGCGCCAGCAGCTTGACAGCAACTAACTATGGCTACACCTTC